This passage covers 20 T cell receptor beta chains from one sample sequenced in a study of blood T cell repertoires in COVID-19. Assay: immunoSEQ multiplex PCR; the TCRdb copy retains only in-frame clones and omits some. The sample consists of 200,000 to 250,000 clones, approximately 87% of them appearing once. The sample comprised PBMCs or T cells enriched from blood (not recorded which). The source is a woman aged 45 to 65 in a cohort exposed to, infected with or recovered from COVID-19 (not recorded which).

The chain combines TRBV4-1 with TRBJ1-5, with 7 positions matching TRBD1. The CDR3 totals 17 residues. Losses at the gene ends were 0 bases for V and 3 bases for J; bases not matched to a gene: 8. The V gene's germline CDR1 is MGHRA and CDR2 YSYEKL. CDR3 nucleotides: TGCGCCAGCAGCCAAGATTGGAGACAGGGATACAATCAGCCCCAGCATTTT. Its translation: CASSQDWRQGYNQPQHF.

The chain links TRBV18 to TRBJ2-7; D is undetermined. CDR1 is KGHSH and CDR2 is LQKENI in the germline V gene. The V and J ends lost 5 bases and 6 bases respectively, with 20 bases between them. The CDR3 has 15 amino acids. DNA of the CDR3: TGTGCCAGCTCATCTCAGGATTCCCGCCTGGGCGAGCAGTACTTC. Encoded protein: CASSSQDSRLGEQYF.

This chain links TRBV5-1 with TRBJ1-5, with D unclear. This CDR3 is 14 amino acids long. Germline CDR1 reads SGHRS; CDR2 reads YFSETQ. The V gene lost 0 bases and the J gene lost 3 bases, with 7 bases spanning the gap. CDR3 in amino acids: CASSLGENNQPQHF. As DNA, the CDR3 is TGCGCCAGCAGCTTGGGGGAGAACAATCAGCCCCAGCATTTT.

The rearrangement uses TRBV18 and TRBJ2-2; possible D gene TRBD2, 6 bases. The CDR3 extends over 16 amino acids. Trimming took 3 bases from V and 1 from J, leaving 12 bases between them. Looked up from germline, CDR1 is KGHSH and CDR2 is LQKENI. CDR3 nucleotides: TGTGCCAGCTCACCTAGGCGGGGACTGAACACCGGGGAGCTGTTTTTT. It yields the protein CASSPRRGLNTGELFF.

The chain couples TRBV11-3 to TRBJ2-1, with D tentatively TRBD2 (5 bases). The CDR3 extends over 12 amino acids. The V end was cut by 3 bases, the J end by 8 bases, with 8 bases between. Germline V gene sequence: CDR1 SGHNT, CDR2 YENEEA. The CDR3 is CASSFREHEQFF. DNA of the CDR3: TGTGCCAGCAGCTTTAGGGAGCATGAGCAGTTCTTC.

CDR3 in DNA: TGTGCCAGCAGTACCGAAACCAGGGTGGGTTCACCCCTCCACTTT. Protein sequence: CASSTETRVGSPLHF. The gene calls are TRBV6-2 or TRBV6-3 and TRBJ1-6; maybe TRBD1 (5 bases). The CDR3 is made up of 15 amino acids. Germline V lookup: CDR1 MNHEY, CDR2 SVGEGT. V was cut by 5 bases and J by 9 bases, with 17 bases left in between.

The V gene is TRBV28, the J gene TRBJ2-2, with 8 bases lining up with TRBD1. After removal of 4 bases from V and 2 bases from J, the junction contained 9 bases not matched to a gene. Per the germline V gene, CDR1 is MDHEN and CDR2 is SYDVKM. This CDR3 spans 17 amino acids. DNA for the CDR3: TGTGCCAGCAGTTATACAGGGGGTGCACAAAACACCGGGGAGCTGTTTTTT. It encodes CASSYTGGAQNTGELFF.

J is TRBJ2-2 and V is TRBV6-5; no reliable D call. Per germline, CDR1 MNHEY and CDR2 SVGAGI. V was pared by 2 bases and J by 3 bases, with 7 bases between. CDR3 length: 14 residues. This chain's CDR3 is CASSYNSYTGELFF. The CDR3 region has the DNA TGTGCCAGCAGTTACAACAGTTACACCGGGGAGCTGTTTTTT.

This clone was seen a few times. This chain connects TRBV10-1 to TRBJ1-4, with a possible D match to TRBD1 (5 bases). The CDR3 covers 13 residues. CDR1 and CDR2 from the germline V gene are WNHNN and SYGVQD (reference sequence). With 10 bases removed from V and 8 bases from J, the gap between germline ends came to 17 bases. The CDR3 here is CATLGRVGEKLFF. In nucleotides, the CDR3 is TGCGCCACTTTGGGCAGGGTTGGGGAAAAACTGTTTTTT.

CDR3 amino acids: CASSFWQGARNSPLHF. CDR3 sequence (DNA): TGTGCCAGCAGTTTCTGGCAGGGGGCGCGAAATTCACCCCTCCACTTT. This chain uses TRBV28 with TRBJ1-6; TRBD1 matches 8 bases. J lost 7 bases, V lost 3 bases, and 8 bases had no gene match. Germline V gives CDR1 MDHEN, CDR2 SYDVKM. The CDR3 runs 16 residues.

This chain connects TRBV7-8 to TRBJ2-1, with D possibly matching TRBD2 (5 bases). This CDR3 region has 16 residues. CDR1 is SGHVS and CDR2 is FQNEAQ in the germline V gene. V was shortened by 3 bases and J by 1 base, with 13 bases between the two germline ends. The CDR3 DNA is TGTGCCAGCAGCTTGAGCTTCCCGGGGTCCTACAATGAGCAGTTCTTC. Protein product: CASSLSFPGSYNEQFF.

The rearrangement joins TRBV15 to TRBJ2-5; 8 positions agree with TRBD2. Trimming took 6 bases from V and 5 from J; bases not matched to a gene: 5. Germline CDR1 LNHNV, CDR2 YYDKDF (reference sequence). This CDR3 has 13 amino acids. The CDR3 here is CATSRGLAETQYF. CDR3 coding DNA: TGTGCCACCAGTCGTGGACTAGCCGAGACCCAGTACTTC.

This clone occurred a few times. The J gene is TRBJ1-1, the V gene TRBV9, with D unresolved. The CDR3 spans 15 residues. Trimming took 2 bases from V and 0 from J, leaving 11 bases between them. Germline V lookup: CDR1 SGDLS, CDR2 YYNGEE. DNA of the CDR3: TGTGCCAGCAGCGTTGAAGCAAATATGAACACTGAAGCTTTCTTT. This codes for CASSVEANMNTEAFF.

The chain links TRBV5-1 to TRBJ1-3; D remains unclear. Germline V gives CDR1 SGHRS, CDR2 YFSETQ. Trimming pared 0 bases from V and 4 bases from J, leaving 17 bases between. The CDR3 spans 17 residues. CDR3: CASSLVGAGELGNTIYF. The CDR3 DNA sequence: TGCGCCAGCAGCTTGGTGGGCGCCGGGGAATTGGGAAACACCATATATTTT.

The chain combines TRBV5-4 with TRBJ2-7; TRBD2 aligns across 10 bases. V dropped 4 bases and J dropped 6; count of bases not matched to a gene: 7. The CDR3 totals 14 residues. Germline V gene sequence: CDR1 SGHNT, CDR2 YYREEE (reference sequence). The CDR3 DNA is TGTGCCAGCAGCGGGAGCGGGGGGGCCTCCGAGCAGTACTTC. Its translation: CASSGSGGASEQYF.

This clone was seen a handful of times. This chain uses TRBV5-1 with TRBJ1-1; 7 nucleotides match TRBD1. The V gene end was trimmed by 3 bases and the J gene end by 1 base; junction bases not matched to a gene: 6. The CDR3 totals 15 residues. The germline V gene has CDR1 SGHRS and CDR2 YFSETQ. The DNA for the CDR3 is TGCGCCAGCAGCTCTTCAGGGGGAGGGAACACTGAAGCTTTCTTT. The encoded protein is CASSSSGGGNTEAFF.

The CDR3 DNA sequence: TGTGCCAGCAGCTCGTCAACTAGCCCCCAGCCGTCAGATACGCAGTATTTT. Translation gives CASSSSTSPQPSDTQYF. The J gene is TRBJ2-3, the V gene TRBV11-2, with a possible D match to TRBD2 (6 bases). Germline V lookup: CDR1 SGHAT, CDR2 FQNNGV. V was clipped by 4 bases and J by 4 bases, with 21 bases between them. The CDR3 runs 17 residues.

The gene calls are TRBV24-1 and TRBJ2-3; a possible D gene is TRBD2 (5 bases). CDR1 is KGHDR, CDR2 SFDVKD, per germline. Trimming left V 7 bases short and J 5 bases short, with 12 bases between. The CDR3 is made up of 13 amino acids. CDR3 sequence: CATSQTGGDTQYF. The DNA of the CDR3 is TGTGCCACCAGCCAGACCGGAGGAGATACGCAGTATTTT.

This chain uses TRBV30 with TRBJ2-3; D is ambiguous. This CDR3 is 13 amino acids long. V was shortened by 0 bases and J by 4 bases, with 8 bases between the two germline ends. The germline V gene has CDR1 GTSNPN and CDR2 SVGIG (reference sequence). This CDR3 reads CAWSVLLSDTQYF. CDR3 nucleotides: TGTGCCTGGAGTGTACTGTTATCAGATACGCAGTATTTT.

The chain carries TRBV3-1 (or the pseudogene TRBV3-2) and TRBJ2-2, with D possibly being TRBD2 (5 bases). CDR3 length: 14 residues. From germline, CDR1 is LGHDT and CDR2 YNNKEL (reference sequence). Trimming cost V 5 bases and J 4 bases, with 11 bases left between them. CDR3 in amino acids: CASSSGFITGELFF. The CDR3 coding sequence is TGTGCCAGCAGCTCGGGGTTCATCACCGGGGAGCTGTTTTTT.